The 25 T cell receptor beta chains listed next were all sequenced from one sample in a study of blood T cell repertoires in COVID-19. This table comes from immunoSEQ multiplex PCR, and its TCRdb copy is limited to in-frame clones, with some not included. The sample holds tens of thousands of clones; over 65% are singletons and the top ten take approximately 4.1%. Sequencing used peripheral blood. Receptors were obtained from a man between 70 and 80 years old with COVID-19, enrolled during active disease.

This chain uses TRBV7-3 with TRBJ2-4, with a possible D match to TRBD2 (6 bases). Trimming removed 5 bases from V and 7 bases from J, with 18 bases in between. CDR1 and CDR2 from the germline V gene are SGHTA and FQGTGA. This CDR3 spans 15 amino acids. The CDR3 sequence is CASSPSPGTSNIQYF. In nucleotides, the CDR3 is TGTGCCAGCAGCCCTTCCCCAGGGACTTCGAACATTCAGTACTTC.

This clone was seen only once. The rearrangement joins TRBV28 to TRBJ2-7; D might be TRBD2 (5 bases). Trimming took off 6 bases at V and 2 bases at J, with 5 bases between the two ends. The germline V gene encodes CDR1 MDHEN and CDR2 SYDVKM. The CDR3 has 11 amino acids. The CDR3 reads CASRTTYEQYF. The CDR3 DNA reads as TGTGCCAGCAGGACTACCTACGAGCAGTACTTC.

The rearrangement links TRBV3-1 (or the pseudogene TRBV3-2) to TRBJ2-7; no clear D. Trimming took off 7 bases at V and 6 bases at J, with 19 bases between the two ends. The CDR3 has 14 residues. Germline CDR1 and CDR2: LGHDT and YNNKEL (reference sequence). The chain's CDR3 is CASTPSQAQLEQYF. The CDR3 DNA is TGTGCCAGCACCCCGTCCCAGGCCCAACTCGAGCAGTACTTC.

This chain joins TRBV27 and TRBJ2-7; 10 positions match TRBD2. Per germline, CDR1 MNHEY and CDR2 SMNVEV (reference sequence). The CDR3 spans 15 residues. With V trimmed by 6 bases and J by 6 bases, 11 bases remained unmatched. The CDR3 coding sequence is TGTGCCAGCAGGCCGGGGGGTAGCGGGAGGACCGAGCAGTACTTC. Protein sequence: CASRPGGSGRTEQYF.

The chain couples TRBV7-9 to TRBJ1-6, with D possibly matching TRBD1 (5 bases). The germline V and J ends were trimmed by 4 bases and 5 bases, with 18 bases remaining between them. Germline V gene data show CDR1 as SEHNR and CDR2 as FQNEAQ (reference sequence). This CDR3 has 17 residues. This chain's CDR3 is CASSSPGGGTDNSPLHF. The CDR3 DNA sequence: TGTGCCAGCAGCTCTCCCGGCGGGGGGACCGATAATTCACCCCTCCACTTT.

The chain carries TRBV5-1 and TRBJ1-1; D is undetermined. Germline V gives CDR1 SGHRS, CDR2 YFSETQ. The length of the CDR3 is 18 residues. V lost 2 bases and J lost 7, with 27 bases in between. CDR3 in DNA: TGCGCCAGCAGCTTCTCGTCAGGCCGTACACTGAAGCTTGGTGAAGCTTTCTTT. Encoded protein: CASSFSSGRTLKLGEAFF.

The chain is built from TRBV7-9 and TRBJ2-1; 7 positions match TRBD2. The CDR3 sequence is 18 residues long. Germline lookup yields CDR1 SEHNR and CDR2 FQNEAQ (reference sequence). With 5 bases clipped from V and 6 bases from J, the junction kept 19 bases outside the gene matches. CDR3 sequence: CASSHPISPRGVGNEQFF. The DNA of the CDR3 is TGTGCCAGCAGCCACCCAATTTCCCCCCGGGGGGTGGGCAATGAGCAGTTCTTC.

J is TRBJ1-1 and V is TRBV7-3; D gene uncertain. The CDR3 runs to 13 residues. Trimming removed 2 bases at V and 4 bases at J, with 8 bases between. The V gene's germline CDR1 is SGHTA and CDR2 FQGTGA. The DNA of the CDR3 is TGTGCCAGCAGCTTACAGGAGGGCACTGAAGCTTTCTTT. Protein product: CASSLQEGTEAFF.

The CDR3, as DNA: TGTGCCAGCAGCCTAGTATGGTGGCGAGCGGCCCCAAGGGGGGATACGCAGTATTTT. Encoded protein: CASSLVWWRAAPRGDTQYF. The gene calls are TRBV5-5 and TRBJ2-3; weak D call: TRBD1 (6 bases). The CDR3 loop spans 19 amino acids. Trimming stripped 4 bases from V and 6 bases from J, with 30 bases between. The germline V gene encodes CDR1 SGHKS and CDR2 YYEKEE (reference sequence).

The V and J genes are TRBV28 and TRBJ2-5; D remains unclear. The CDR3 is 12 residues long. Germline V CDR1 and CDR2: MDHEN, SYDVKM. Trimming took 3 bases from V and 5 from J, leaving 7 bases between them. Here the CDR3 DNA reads TGTGCCAGCAGTTTCGCCAGGGAGACCCAGTACTTC. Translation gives CASSFARETQYF.

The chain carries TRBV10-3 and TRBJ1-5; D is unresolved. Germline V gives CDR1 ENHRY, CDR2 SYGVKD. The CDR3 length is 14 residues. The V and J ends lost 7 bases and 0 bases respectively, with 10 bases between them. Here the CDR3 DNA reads TGTGCCATCAAAGACAACCATAGCAATCAGCCCCAGCATTTT. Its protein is CAIKDNHSNQPQHF.

The CDR3 DNA follows: TGTGCCAGTAGTATGCAGGGGTCAGATACGCAGTATTTT. Amino acids: CASSMQGSDTQYF. This chain links TRBV19 with TRBJ2-3; D may be TRBD1 (6 bases). V lost 3 bases and J lost 4, with 8 bases in between. CDR1 is LNHDA and CDR2 is SQIVND in the germline V gene (reference sequence). This CDR3 spans 13 amino acids.

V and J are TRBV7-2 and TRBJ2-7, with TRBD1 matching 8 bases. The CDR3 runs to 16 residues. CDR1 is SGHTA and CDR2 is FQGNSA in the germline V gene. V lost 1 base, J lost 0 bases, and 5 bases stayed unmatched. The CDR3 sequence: CASSLVGGQDSYEQYF. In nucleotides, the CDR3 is TGTGCCAGCAGCTTAGTCGGGGGACAGGACTCCTACGAGCAGTACTTC.

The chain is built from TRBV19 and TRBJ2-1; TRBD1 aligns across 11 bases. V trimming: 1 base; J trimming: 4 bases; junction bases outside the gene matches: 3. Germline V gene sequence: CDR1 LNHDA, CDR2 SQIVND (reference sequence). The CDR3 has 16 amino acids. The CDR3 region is CASSIGTGGSYNEQFF. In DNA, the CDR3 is TGTGCCAGTAGTATAGGGACAGGGGGCAGTTACAATGAGCAGTTCTTC.

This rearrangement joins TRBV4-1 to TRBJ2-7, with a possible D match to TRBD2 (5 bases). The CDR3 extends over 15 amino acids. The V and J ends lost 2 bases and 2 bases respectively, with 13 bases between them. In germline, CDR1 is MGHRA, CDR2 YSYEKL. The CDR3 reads CASSQNEGSTYEQYF. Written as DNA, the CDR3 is TGCGCCAGCAGCCAAAACGAGGGCAGTACCTACGAGCAGTACTTC.

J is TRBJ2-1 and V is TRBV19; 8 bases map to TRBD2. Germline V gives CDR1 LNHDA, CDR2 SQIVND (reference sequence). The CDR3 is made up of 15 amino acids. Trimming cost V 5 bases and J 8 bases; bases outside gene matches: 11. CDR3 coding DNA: TGTGCCAGTAGTGTCTCGGGACTAGTCACATATGAGCAGTTCTTC. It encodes CASSVSGLVTYEQFF.

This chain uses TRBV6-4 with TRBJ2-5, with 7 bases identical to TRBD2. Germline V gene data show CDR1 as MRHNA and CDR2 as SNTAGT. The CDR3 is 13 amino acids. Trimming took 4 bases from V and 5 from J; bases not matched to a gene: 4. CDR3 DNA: TGTGCCAGCAGTGTTAACGGGAGGGAGACCCAGTACTTC. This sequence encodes CASSVNGRETQYF.

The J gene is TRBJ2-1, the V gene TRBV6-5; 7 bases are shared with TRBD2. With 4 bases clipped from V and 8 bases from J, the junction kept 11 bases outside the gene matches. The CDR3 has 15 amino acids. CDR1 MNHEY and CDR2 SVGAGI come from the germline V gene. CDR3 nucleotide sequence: TGTGCCAGCAGTTCCCCCGGGCTAGCGGTGGATGAGCAGTTCTTC. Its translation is CASSSPGLAVDEQFF.

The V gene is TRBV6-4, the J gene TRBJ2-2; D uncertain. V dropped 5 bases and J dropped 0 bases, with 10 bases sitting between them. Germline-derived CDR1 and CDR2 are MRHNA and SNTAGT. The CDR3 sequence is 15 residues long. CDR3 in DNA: TGTGCCAGCAGTTCGTCCCGGGCGAACACCGGGGAGCTGTTTTTT. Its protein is CASSSSRANTGELFF.

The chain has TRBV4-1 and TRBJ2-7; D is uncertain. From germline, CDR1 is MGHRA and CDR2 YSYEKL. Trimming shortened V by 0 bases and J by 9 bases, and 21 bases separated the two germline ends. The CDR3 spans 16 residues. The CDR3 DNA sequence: TGCGCCAGCAGCCAAGATCTTGAGGCCGTGTGGAATTGGCAGTACTTC. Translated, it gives CASSQDLEAVWNWQYF.

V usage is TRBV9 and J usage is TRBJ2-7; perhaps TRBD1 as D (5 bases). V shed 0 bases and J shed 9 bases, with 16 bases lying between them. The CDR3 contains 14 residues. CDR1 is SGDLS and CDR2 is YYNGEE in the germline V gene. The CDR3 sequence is CASSVVRSRVRQYF. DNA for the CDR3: TGTGCCAGCAGCGTAGTTCGTTCCAGGGTCAGGCAGTACTTC.

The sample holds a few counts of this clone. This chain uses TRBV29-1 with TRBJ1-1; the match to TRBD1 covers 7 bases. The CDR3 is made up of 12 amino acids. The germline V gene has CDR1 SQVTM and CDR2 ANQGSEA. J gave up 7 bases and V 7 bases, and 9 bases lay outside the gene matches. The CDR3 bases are TGCAGCGCAACACAGGGGTTGGGTGAAGCTTTCTTT. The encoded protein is CSATQGLGEAFF.

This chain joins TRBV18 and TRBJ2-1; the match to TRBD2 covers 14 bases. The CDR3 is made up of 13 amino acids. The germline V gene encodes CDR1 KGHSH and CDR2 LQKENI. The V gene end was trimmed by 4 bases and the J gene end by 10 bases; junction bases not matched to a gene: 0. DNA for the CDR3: TGTGCCAGCTCACGGACTAGCGGGAGGGAGCAGTTCTTC. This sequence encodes CASSRTSGREQFF.

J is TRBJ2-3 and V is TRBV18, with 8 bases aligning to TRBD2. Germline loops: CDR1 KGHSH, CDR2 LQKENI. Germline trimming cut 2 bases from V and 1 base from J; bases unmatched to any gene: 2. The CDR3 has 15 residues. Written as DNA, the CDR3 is TGTGCCAGCTCACCAGCGGGAGGAGGCACAGATACGCAGTATTTT. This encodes CASSPAGGGTDTQYF.

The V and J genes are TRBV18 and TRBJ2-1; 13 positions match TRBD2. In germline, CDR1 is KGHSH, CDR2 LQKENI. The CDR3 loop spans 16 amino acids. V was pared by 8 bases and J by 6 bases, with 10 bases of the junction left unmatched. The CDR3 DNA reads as TGTGCCAGCCAACGGACTAGCGGGAGCTTCTTCAATGAGCAGTTCTTC. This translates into CASQRTSGSFFNEQFF.